The clone carrying this T cell receptor (beta chain) was observed a handful of times. The sample belongs to a study of blood T cell repertoires in COVID-19. Here immunoSEQ multiplex PCR was the method, and the copy in TCRdb shows in-frame clones only, minus some. This table holds roughly 200,000 clones, roughly 81% found once. CDR3 length: 13 amino acids. With 4 bases removed from V and 4 bases from J, the gap between germline ends came to 8 bases. The germline V gene encodes CDR1 SGHVS and CDR2 FQNEAQ. The receptor was derived from a woman aged 80 or older with acute or convalescent COVID-19. Sequenced material: peripheral blood. V gene TRBV7-8 combines with J gene TRBJ1-5; no reliable D call. CDR3 amino acids: CASSSSLNQPQHF. The CDR3 DNA reads as TGTGCCAGCAGCTCCAGTCTGAATCAGCCCCAGCATTTT.